These T cell receptor beta chains were read from a single sample in a study of blood T cell repertoires in COVID-19. Sequencing was performed with immunoSEQ multiplex PCR; in TCRdb, only in-frame clones are kept and a portion is missing. The sample has around 200,000 clones; roughly 86% are singletons. The sequencing sample was made of PBMCs or T cells enriched from blood (not recorded which). The receptors shown here come from a man between 40 and 49 years old with acute COVID-19. The CDR3 runs from the conserved cysteine through the conserved F or W. The D gene is left open where the match is weak. Only part of the rows carry a size: once, few, many, or a class if the clone is expanded.

>TRBD1|TRBV14|15|-|TRBJ2-2
TGTGCCAGCAGCCGTCTCTACAGGGGCACCGGGGAGCTGTTTTTT
CASSRLYRGTGELFF
>TRBD2|TRBV10-3|18|-|TRBJ2-1
TGTGCCATCAGTGAGTCGAGGATAGCGGGAGTTTCCTACAATGAGCAGTTCTTC
CAISESRIAGVSYNEQFF
>-|TRBV6-5|11|once|TRBJ2-7
TGTGCCACCAGGAACGGGGGTGAGCAGTACTTC
CATRNGGEQYF
>TRBD2|TRBV27|15|-|TRBJ2-7
TGTGCCAGCATGGCGAGGGTAGCGGGAGCCTACGAGCAGTACTTC
CASMARVAGAYEQYF
>TRBD2|TRBV30|15|-|TRBJ2-1
TGTGCCTGGGCCACCCTAGCGGGAGGTTCGGATGAGCAGTTCTTC
CAWATLAGGSDEQFF
>TRBD2|TRBV4-1|17|-|TRBJ2-1
TGCGCCAGCAGCCAGCCGACCAGCGGGAGAGCCGAGGATGAGCAGTTCTTC
CASSQPTSGRAEDEQFF
>-|TRBV6-5|12|-|TRBJ2-7
TGTGCCAGCAAAGGGCAGGGCCACGAGCAGTACTTC
CASKGQGHEQYF
>TRBD1|TRBV24-1|17|-|TRBJ1-1
TGTGCCACCAGTGATGCGAACAGGGGCCTGGGGGACACTGAAGCTTTCTTT
CATSDANRGLGDTEAFF
>TRBD2|TRBV28|19|once|TRBJ2-5
TGTGCCAGCAGTTTAGGGGGAGCTGGGACTAGCGGGAGGGCAAAGACCCAGTACTTC
CASSLGGAGTSGRAKTQYF
>TRBD1|TRBV12-3/TRBV12-4|13|-|TRBJ2-5
TGTGCCAGCAGCGGAGAAACCGGGACAGAGTCGTACTTC
CASSGETGTESYF
>TRBD1|TRBV4-1|14|once|TRBJ2-3
TGCGCCAGCAGCCACCCACAGGGGACAGATACGCAGTATTTT
CASSHPQGTDTQYF
>TRBD2|TRBV6-6|13|-|TRBJ2-1
TGTGCCAGCAGTTGGAGCGGGAGGCAGGAGCAGTTCTTC
CASSWSGRQEQFF
>TRBD1|TRBV4-3|16|-|TRBJ1-3
TGCGCCAGCAGCCAAGACCTGACAGGGATGGGAAACACCATATATTTT
CASSQDLTGMGNTIYF
>-|TRBV19|13|-|TRBJ2-5
TGTGCCAGTTGTCGGGACTTGGGGGAGACCCAGTACTTC
CASCRDLGETQYF
>-|TRBV6-5|14|-|TRBJ1-5
TGTGCCAGCAGTTACGACGGGGATAATCAGCCCCAGCATTTT
CASSYDGDNQPQHF
>TRBD1|TRBV5-8|16|-|TRBJ2-5
TGTGCCAGCAGCCGGGGAACAGGGGCGATTGAGGAGACCCAGTACTTC
CASSRGTGAIEETQYF
>-|TRBV7-2|13|-|TRBJ2-5
TGTGCCAGCGCCAGCCAGGGTCAAGAGACCCAGTACTTC
CASASQGQETQYF
>TRBD1|TRBV10-3|15|-|TRBJ2-7
TGTGCCGCCACCAAAGACCGGGACAGGGGGAACGAGCAGTACTTC
CAATKDRDRGNEQYF
>-|TRBV6-5|16|-|TRBJ1-1
TGTGCCAGCAGTTACCTCAGGGGTCAAGGTTCGCCTGAAGCTTTCTTT
CASSYLRGQGSPEAFF
>-|TRBV28|13|-|TRBJ2-7
TGTGCCAGCAGTTTCCCGCTACGGGACGAGCAGTACTTC
CASSFPLRDEQYF
>-|TRBV2|15|few|TRBJ1-5
TGTGCCAGCAGTCCTTCGGACAGTTCCAATCAGCCCCAGCATTTT
CASSPSDSSNQPQHF
>TRBD1|TRBV5-1|14|-|TRBJ2-2
TGCGCCAGCGGCCGGACAGGCGACACCGGGGAGCTGTTTTTT
CASGRTGDTGELFF
>-|TRBV11-2|13|few|TRBJ2-2
TGTGCCAGCAGCAGAAGCAGGTCTGGGGAGCTGTTTTTT
CASSRSRSGELFF
>TRBD1|TRBV10-3|13|-|TRBJ1-2
TGTGCCATCAGCTCCGGGACAGGGGGCTCTAGCACCTTC
CAISSGTGGSSTF
>TRBD1|TRBV7-2|19|-|TRBJ2-1
TGTGCCAGCAGCTCCCATTTAAGTGTTGGGACAGGCTCCTACAATGAGCAGTTCTTC
CASSSHLSVGTGSYNEQFF
>-|TRBV10-1|11|-|TRBJ2-1
TGCGCCAGCAGTGACCTAAATGAGCAGTTCTTC
CASSDLNEQFF
>TRBD1|TRBV5-8|16|-|TRBJ2-1
TGTGCCAGCAGCTGGACTTTAGGGACAGGGGTCCGTGAGCAGTTCTTC
CASSWTLGTGVREQFF
>TRBD1|TRBV14|14|-|TRBJ1-1
TGTGCCAGCAGTCCCTACTCCCAGCAGGGGGAGGCTTTCTTT
CASSPYSQQGEAFF
>-|TRBV5-1|13|-|TRBJ2-1
TGCGCCAGCAGCTTCTGGGGGGACGGTGAGCAGTTCTTC
CASSFWGDGEQFF
>-|TRBV2|12|-|TRBJ1-1
TGTGCCAGCAGGGCACAGGGTATCGGAGCTTTCTTT
CASRAQGIGAFF
>-|TRBV27|15|-|TRBJ1-2
TGTGCCAGCAGTCCCCGAAGGGGACACAGCTATGGCTACACCTTC
CASSPRRGHSYGYTF
>-|TRBV4-1|15|-|TRBJ2-7
TGCGCCAGCAGCCAAGATCCCCTCAACACCTACGAGCAGTACTTC
CASSQDPLNTYEQYF
>TRBD2|TRBV4-1|17|many|TRBJ2-7
TGCGCCAGCAGCGACGGGACTAGCGGGCCCAGCTCCTACGAGCAGTACTTC
CASSDGTSGPSSYEQYF
>TRBD1|TRBV18|14|-|TRBJ2-7
TGTGCCAGCTCATCGGGACAGGCCTTCTACGAGCAGTACTTC
CASSSGQAFYEQYF
>-|TRBV24-1|14|-|TRBJ2-1
TGTGCCACCAGTGATCTCCCTCCCTACAATGAGCAGTTCTTC
CATSDLPPYNEQFF
>-|TRBV27|14|once|TRBJ1-1
TGTGCCAGCCGAGGAAGTTTCATGAACACTGAAGCTTTCTTT
CASRGSFMNTEAFF
>-|TRBV6-4|14|-|TRBJ1-2
TGTGCCAGCAGTGTTGATGGGGAGTCCCACGGCTACACCTTC
CASSVDGESHGYTF
>TRBD2|TRBV27|15|-|TRBJ2-7
TGTGCCAGCAGCCAAACGCCTAGCGGAACCTACGAGCAGTACTTC
CASSQTPSGTYEQYF
>TRBD1|TRBV27|16|-|TRBJ2-7
TGTGCCAGCAGCCAATCGCCGGGACAGGGGGGGTACGAGCAGTACTTC
CASSQSPGQGGYEQYF
>-|TRBV3-1/TRBV3-2|12|-|TRBJ2-7
TGTGCCAGCAGCCAAGGTATCTACGAGCAGTACTTC
CASSQGIYEQYF
>TRBD2|TRBV9|16|-|TRBJ2-1
TGTGCCAGCAGCGTAGGGAGGACTAGCGGGAGTTATGAGCAGTTCTTC
CASSVGRTSGSYEQFF